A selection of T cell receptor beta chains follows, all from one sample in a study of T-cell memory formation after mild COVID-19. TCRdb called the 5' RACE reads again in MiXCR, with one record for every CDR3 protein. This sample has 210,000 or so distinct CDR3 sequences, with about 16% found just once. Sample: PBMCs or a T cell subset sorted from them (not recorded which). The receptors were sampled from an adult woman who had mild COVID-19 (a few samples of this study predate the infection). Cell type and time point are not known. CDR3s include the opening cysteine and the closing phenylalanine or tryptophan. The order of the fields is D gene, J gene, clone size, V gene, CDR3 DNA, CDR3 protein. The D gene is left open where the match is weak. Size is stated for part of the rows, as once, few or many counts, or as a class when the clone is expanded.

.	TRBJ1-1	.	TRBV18	TGTGCCAGCTTCCAGGGTCCGAACACTGAAGCTTTCTTT	CASFQGPNTEAFF
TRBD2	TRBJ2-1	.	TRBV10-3	TGTGCCATCAGTGAAGGCGGGGGTACCTACAATGAGCAGTTCTTC	CAISEGGGTYNEQFF
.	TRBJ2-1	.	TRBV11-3	TGTGCCAGCAGGGGAACCGGGGCGGGACTCCTCAATGAGCAGTTCTTC	CASRGTGAGLLNEQFF
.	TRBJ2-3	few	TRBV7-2	TGTGCCAGCAGCTTAGACGGCGCGGGATCTGCGGATACGCAGTATTTT	CASSLDGAGSADTQYF
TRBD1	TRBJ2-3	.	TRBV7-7	TGTGCCAGCAGTCAAACAGGGGGCACAGATACGCAGTATTTT	CASSQTGGTDTQYF
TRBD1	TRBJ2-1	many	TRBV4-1	TGCGCCAGCAGCCAAGTCTTAGGCAGGGGGCAGTACAATGAGCAGTTCTTC	CASSQVLGRGQYNEQFF
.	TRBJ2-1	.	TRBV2	TGTGCCAGCATGCAGGTGGGGAATGAGCAGTTCTTC	CASMQVGNEQFF
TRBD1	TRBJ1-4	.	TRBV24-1	TGTGCCACCATCCACAGGGGTAGGAGAAGGGAAAAACTGTTTTTT	CATIHRGRRREKLFF
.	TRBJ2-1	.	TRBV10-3	TGTGCCATCAGTGAGTCGCCCCAGGGAAGGGAGCAGTTCTTC	CAISESPQGREQFF
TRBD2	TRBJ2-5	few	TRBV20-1	TGCAGTGCTAGAACACATTCCGAGACTAGCGGGAGGGAGACCCAGTACTTC	CSARTHSETSGRETQYF
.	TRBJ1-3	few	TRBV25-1	TGTGCCAGCACCCTTTCGGGAGGAAACACCATATATTTT	CASTLSGGNTIYF
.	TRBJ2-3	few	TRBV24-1	TGTGCCACCAGCCCGACAACGGGCCTAGTAACCAGCACAGATACGCAGTATTTT	CATSPTTGLVTSTDTQYF
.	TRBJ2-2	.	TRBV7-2	TGTGCCAGCAGCTTAGCGAGTACAGCCACCGGGGAGCTGTTTTTT	CASSLASTATGELFF
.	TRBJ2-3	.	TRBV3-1	TGTGCCAGCAGCCAAGTTCTCGGGGATACGCAGTATTTT	CASSQVLGDTQYF
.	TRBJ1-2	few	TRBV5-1	TGCGCCAGCAGCTTGGGAGTATCGGAGTACACCTTC	CASSLGVSEYTF
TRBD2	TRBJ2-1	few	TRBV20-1	TGCAGTATGGGGACTAGCGGGGACCATGAGCAGTTCTTC	CSMGTSGDHEQFF
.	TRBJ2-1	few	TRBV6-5	TGTGCCAGCAGTTACACTCTAGGGAATGAGCAGTTCTTC	CASSYTLGNEQFF
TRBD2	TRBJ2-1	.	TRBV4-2	TGTGCCAGCAGCCGACCTACGGGACTAGCGGGTATAGGTGGATCCTACAATGAGCAGTTCTTC	CASSRPTGLAGIGGSYNEQFF
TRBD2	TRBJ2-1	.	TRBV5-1	TGCGCCAGCAGTGATACCGGGACTAGCGGCTACAATGAGCAGTTCTTC	CASSDTGTSGYNEQFF
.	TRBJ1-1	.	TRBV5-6	TGTGCCAGCAGCTTGTGGTTTGGGCGGATGAACACTGAAGCTTTCTTT	CASSLWFGRMNTEAFF
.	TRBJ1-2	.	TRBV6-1	TGTGCCAGCAGTCCCTCTCAGGGGAACTATGGCTACACCTTC	CASSPSQGNYGYTF
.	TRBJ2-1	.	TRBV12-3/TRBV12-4	TGTGCCAGCAGTTCGGAGGTTAACAATGAGCAGTTCTTC	CASSSEVNNEQFF
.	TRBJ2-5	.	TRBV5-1	TGCGTCAGCAGCTCCTCGGGGACCCAGTACTTC	CVSSSSGTQYF
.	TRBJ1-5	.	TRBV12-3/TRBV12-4	TGTGCCAGCAGCCCGGCAGCTGGGAATCAGCCCCAGCATTTT	CASSPAAGNQPQHF
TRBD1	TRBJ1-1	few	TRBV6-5	TGTGCCAGCAGTAGGGGTGAGGGGGCGGGGGTCACTGAAGCTTTCTTT	CASSRGEGAGVTEAFF
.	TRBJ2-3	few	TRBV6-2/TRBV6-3	TGTGCCAGCAGTTACGGGCTAGCTCGGAGCACAGATACGCAGTATTTT	CASSYGLARSTDTQYF
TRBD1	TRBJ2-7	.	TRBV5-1	TGCGCCAGCAGCCCGGACAGGGGGGGGTCCTACGAGCAGTACTTC	CASSPDRGGSYEQYF
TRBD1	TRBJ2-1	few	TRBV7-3	TGTGCCAGCAGCTTAAACGGACAGGGGGCCTACAATGAGCAGTTCTTC	CASSLNGQGAYNEQFF
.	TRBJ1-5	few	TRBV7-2	TGTGCCAGCAGCTCTCAGGGTGTAGGGCTCAATCAGCCCCAGCATTTT	CASSSQGVGLNQPQHF
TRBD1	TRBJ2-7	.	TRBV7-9	TGTGCCAGCAGCTTAGCGGCAGGGGGCTTCAACGAGCAGTACTTC	CASSLAAGGFNEQYF
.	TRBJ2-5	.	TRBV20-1	TGCAGTGCTATACAGGATCAAGAGACCCAGTACTTC	CSAIQDQETQYF
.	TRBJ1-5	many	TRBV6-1	TGTGCCAGCAGCGCGGAAAATCAGCCCCAGCATTTT	CASSAENQPQHF
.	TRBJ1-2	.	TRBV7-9	TGTGCCAGCAGCTCACACAGGGTAGATGGCTACACCTTC	CASSSHRVDGYTF